Each of the 6 T cell receptor beta chains below was sequenced from the same sample in a study of T cell changes during pregnancy in multiple sclerosis. Sequenced by immunoSEQ multiplex PCR; TCRdb stores in-frame clones only, minus some. Of 25,000 to 40,000 clones listed, roughly 91% are singletons. Sequenced here: CD8+ T cells from peripheral blood mononuclear cells, sampled in the second trimester of pregnancy. These receptors all stem from a female donor in good health, enrolled as a control in a pregnancy study.

The rearrangement uses TRBV2 and TRBJ1-5; no reliable D call. The CDR3 contains 15 residues. Trimming shortened V by 5 bases and J by 2 bases, and 13 bases separated the two germline ends. Germline V gives CDR1 SNHLY, CDR2 FYNNEI. CDR3 in amino acids: CASSSLRRGNQPQHF. The CDR3 DNA sequence: TGTGCCAGCAGTTCACTAAGGCGAGGCAATCAGCCCCAGCATTTT. Full variable domain (remainder filled in from reference TRBV2 and TRBJ1-5): EPEVTQTPSHQVTQMGQEVILRCVPISNHLYFYWYRQILGQKVEFLVSFYNNEISEKSEIFDDQFSVERPDGSNFTLKIRSTKLEDSAMYFCASSSLRRGNQPQHFGDGTRLSIL.

This clone appeared a single time. The V and J genes are TRBV19 and TRBJ1-1, with 10 bases fitting TRBD1. Looked up from germline, CDR1 is LNHDA and CDR2 is SQIVND (reference sequence). V lost 8 bases, J lost 5 bases, and 8 bases stayed unmatched. The CDR3 has 14 amino acids. The CDR3 DNA follows: TGTGCCAGTTCACAGGGACAGGGGTTGACTGAAGCTTTCTTT. Translating gives CASSQGQGLTEAFF.

The CDR3 protein is CASSLQNYGYTF. The CDR3 nucleotides read TGTGCCAGCAGCCTACAGAACTATGGCTACACCTTC. The chain uses TRBV7-2 and TRBJ1-2; no clear D gene. Trimming cost V 5 bases and J 2 bases, with 6 bases left between them. This CDR3 comprises 12 residues. Germline CDR1 reads SGHTA; CDR2 reads FQGNSA.

This clone turned up a few times. V is TRBV9 and J is TRBJ1-2; D gene unclear. This CDR3 is 17 amino acids long. V was cut by 3 bases and J by 8 bases, with 26 bases left in between. From germline, CDR1 is SGDLS and CDR2 YYNGEE. The CDR3 DNA reads as TGTGCCAGCAGCGGAGGGCCCCACCCCGGAAACTGGGGAGGCTACACCTTC. It encodes CASSGGPHPGNWGGYTF.

This clone occurred once. This CDR3 reads CASTFSSGTDVYGYTF. As DNA, the CDR3 is TGCGCCAGCACCTTTTCTTCCGGGACAGATGTCTATGGCTACACCTTC. The V call is TRBV4-1, the J call TRBJ1-2; 7 bases line up with TRBD1. Germline V gene sequence: CDR1 MGHRA, CDR2 YSYEKL. The CDR3 runs 16 residues. After removal of 7 bases from V and 4 bases from J, the junction contained 15 bases not matched to a gene.

CDR3 in amino acids: CASSDRESSYEQYF. The CDR3 bases are TGTGCCAGCAGTGACAGGGAAAGCTCCTACGAGCAGTACTTC. V usage is TRBV27 and J usage is TRBJ2-7, with 7 bases aligning to TRBD1. This CDR3 is 14 amino acids long. The J segment lost 0 bases and the V segment lost 5 bases, leaving 4 bases of the junction unmatched. Germline assignment: CDR1 MNHEY and CDR2 SMNVEV (reference sequence).